The 11 T cell receptor beta chains presented below share a single source sample, sequenced in a study of human T cells and chemical hapten exposure (dated by TCRdb to about 2021). Preparation of the library involved RACE. TCRdb shows the sequencer as NextSeq 500. TCRdb applied fastp at Q25 and MiXCR to the public reads, then kept only in-frame beta chains. CDR3 protein duplicates are merged, each entry listing the most common genes and DNA. The sample has 55,000 to 75,000 distinct CDR3 sequences on record, 6.5% to 8.5% of them singletons. The leading ten clones occupy approximately 1.7% of the sample. Sample time point, as interpreted from the label and publication: pre-sensitization, week 0. The treatment or condition label corresponds to: therapeutic diphenylcyclopropenone sensitization with weekly scalp DPC. The sequencing used whole blood, collected in connection with sensitization to the hapten diphenylcyclopropenone (DPC). The receptors derive from a woman in her twenties or thirties with alopecia areata. Some clones in this sample may be carry-over from other donors' samples.

The gene calls are TRBV10-3 and TRBJ2-3; the D gene is possibly TRBD1 (7 bases). Germline CDR1 and CDR2: ENHRY and SYGVKD. This CDR3 is 15 amino acids long. V was clipped by 10 bases and J by 2 bases, with 19 bases between them. The CDR3 DNA reads TGTGCCACATGGGGGGACAGACTTTTCACAGATACGCAGTATTTT. It translates to CATWGDRLFTDTQYF.

This clonotype was counted at least ten times. V usage is TRBV29-1 and J usage is TRBJ1-1; 8 bases line up with TRBD1. This CDR3 has 14 residues. J was trimmed by 8 bases and V by 3 bases; bases with no gene match: 11. Per the germline V gene, CDR1 is SQVTM and CDR2 is ANQGSEA. The CDR3 nucleotides read TGCAGCGTTGACCCCAGAGACAGGGGCCTCGAAGCTTTCTTT. It encodes CSVDPRDRGLEAFF.

This chain connects TRBV7-8 to TRBJ1-1, with D hard to call. This CDR3 spans 13 amino acids. V was trimmed by 1 base and J by 1 base, leaving 4 bases between them. Germline CDR1 reads SGHVS; CDR2 reads FQNEAQ. The CDR3 nucleotides are TGTGCCAGCAGCTTAGTTAAGAACACTGAAGCTTTCTTT. Protein sequence: CASSLVKNTEAFF.

The sample holds many counts of this clonotype. The V call is TRBV12-3 or TRBV12-4, the J call TRBJ2-1, with a possible D match to TRBD2 (6 bases). This CDR3 is 18 amino acids long. Trimming stripped 5 bases from V and 4 bases from J, with 24 bases between. The CDR3 region is CASSPRSSVRRGYNEQFF. The CDR3 nucleotides are TGTGCCAGCAGTCCCCGGAGTTCAGTGAGGCGGGGATACAATGAGCAGTTCTTC.

This clonotype showed up just a few times. The CDR3 region has the DNA TGTGCCAGCAGCCAAGTGCAGGGTCGGTCCACTGAAGCTTTCTTT. Amino acids: CASSQVQGRSTEAFF. This chain joins TRBV3-1 and TRBJ1-1; maybe TRBD1 (5 bases). V lost 1 base, J lost 4 bases, and 13 bases lay in between. This CDR3 region has 15 residues. Germline V CDR1 and CDR2: LGHDT, YNNKEL (reference sequence).

V gene TRBV5-1 combines with J gene TRBJ2-2, with D possibly called TRBD1 or TRBD2 (6 bases each). Germline V gives CDR1 SGHRS, CDR2 YFSETQ. Trimming left V 5 bases short and J 6 bases short, with 14 bases between. CDR3 length: 14 residues. CDR3 DNA: TGCGCCAGCAGACAGGGAGGTTGTGCCGGGGAGCTGTTTTTT. This encodes CASRQGGCAGELFF.

The V and J genes are TRBV19 and TRBJ2-3; no definite D call. CDR1 is LNHDA, CDR2 SQIVND, per germline (reference sequence). Trimming took off 5 bases at V and 6 bases at J, with 12 bases between the two ends. CDR3 size: 13 residues. This chain's CDR3 is CASSADARDTQYF. CDR3 bases: TGTGCCAGTAGTGCTGACGCTCGGGATACGCAGTATTTT. The full variable domain, with the rest looked up from reference TRBV19 and TRBJ2-3, is DGGITQSPKYLFRKEGQNVTLSCEQNLNHDAMYWYRQDPGQGLRLIYYSQIVNDFQKGDIAEGYSVSREKKESFPLTVTSAQKNPTAFYLCASSADARDTQYFGPGTRLTVL.

This clonotype was observed at least ten times. The gene calls are TRBV20-1 and TRBJ1-1; D call uncertain. There are 12 residues in the CDR3. Germline values: CDR1 DFQATT, CDR2 SNEGSKA (reference sequence). V was clipped by 3 bases and J by 3 bases, with 8 bases between them. The chain's CDR3 is CSARASDTEAFF. The DNA of the CDR3 is TGCAGTGCTAGGGCCTCGGACACTGAAGCTTTCTTT.

In this sample, this clonotype turned up many times. The V gene is TRBV6-5, the J gene TRBJ1-2; 9 bases line up with TRBD1. The CDR3 extends over 14 amino acids. V gave up 2 bases and J gave up 7 bases; unmatched junction bases: 5. Germline assignment: CDR1 MNHEY and CDR2 SVGAGI. CDR3 nucleotides: TGTGCCAGCAGTTACGGGGACAGGGATAGTGGCTACACCTTC. Its translation: CASSYGDRDSGYTF.

This clonotype was picked up many times. The genes are TRBV11-3 and TRBJ1-6; no firm D call. Germline V gives CDR1 SGHNT, CDR2 YENEEA. This CDR3 has 15 residues. V gave up 9 bases and J gave up 9 bases, with 21 bases separating them. CDR3 loop: CASPTRDYSGSPLHF. The CDR3 DNA reads as TGTGCCAGTCCCACTCGAGACTATTCGGGTTCACCCCTCCACTTT.

This clonotype was recorded at least ten times. This chain links TRBV30 with TRBJ1-4, with 7 nucleotides matching TRBD1. The germline V gene has CDR1 GTSNPN and CDR2 SVGIG (reference sequence). The CDR3 covers 11 residues. The trim removed 3 bases at V and 8 bases at J, leaving 0 bases unmatched. The CDR3: CAWRDREKLFF. CDR3 in DNA: TGTGCCTGGAGGGACAGGGAAAAACTGTTTTTT.